The T cell receptor (beta chain) described here comes from a study of CD8+CD57+ T cells in acquired aplastic anemia. Study information: Quantities of DNA derived from sorted CD4+ and CD8+ cells averaged approximately 3.5 ug.

General study points: Patients and healthy controls showed no significant CD8+ Simpson's diversity difference. There were some 30 CD8+ CDR3 sequences that occurred in both patients and controls.

V was clipped by 2 bases and J by 0 bases, with 10 bases between them. The germline V gene encodes CDR1 SEHNR and CDR2 FQNEAQ (reference sequence). This CDR3 is 15 amino acids long. With respect to this clonotype: The antigen remains unidentified.

Genomic DNA templated the TCR beta VDJ and CDR3 profiling. TCRdb analysed the reads with MiXCR anew, one entry per CDR3 protein. The sample carries about 160,000 distinct CDR3 sequences, 45% to 50% recorded once. It was patients with CD8+CD57+ cell expansion by flow cytometry who were chosen for sequencing. Among the patients, all had severe acquired aplastic anemia. What was sequenced was sorted CD4+, CD8+, or CD8+CD57+ T cells (not recorded which) from PBMCs. This TCR was recovered from a human donor with aplastic anemia. This chain uses TRBV7-9 with TRBJ1-1; D is undetermined. The CDR3 nucleotides read TGTGCCAGCAGCTTAATAGGAGCTATGAACACTGAAGCTTTCTTT. Translation gives CASSLIGAMNTEAFF.